These 3 T cell receptor beta chains share one sample of origin, sequenced in a study of blood T cell repertoires in COVID-19. TCRdb's table, derived via immunoSEQ multiplex PCR, lists solely in-frame clones and lacks some. The repertoire holds roughly 60,000 clones, with about nine tenths as singletons. The sample was peripheral blood. These TCRs come from a woman of 80 years or more with active COVID-19.

The J gene is TRBJ2-3, the V gene TRBV3-1 (or the pseudogene TRBV3-2); D possibly corresponds to TRBD2 (7 bases). CDR3 length: 18 residues. Germline values: CDR1 LGHDT, CDR2 YNNKEL (reference sequence). V lost 1 base to trimming and J lost 3 bases, with 20 bases between them. CDR3 DNA: TGTGCCAGCAGCCAAGGAAAGGGTGAGGGGGGGCGTACAGATACGCAGTATTTT. Encoded protein: CASSQGKGEGGRTDTQYF.

This rearrangement joins TRBV5-1 to TRBJ1-1; D is undetermined. V was pared by 2 bases and J by 3 bases, with 17 bases between. The CDR3 runs 16 residues. CDR1 is SGHRS and CDR2 is YFSETQ in the germline V gene. CDR3 DNA sequence: TGCGCCAGCAGCTTCGGCCGGGATAGGATGGACACTGAAGCTTTCTTT. Translated: CASSFGRDRMDTEAFF.

The chain has TRBV18 and TRBJ1-1, with TRBD1 matching 10 bases. The germline V gene has CDR1 KGHSH and CDR2 LQKENI. CDR3 size: 17 residues. The J segment lost 5 bases and the V segment lost 2 bases, leaving 11 bases of the junction unmatched. CDR3 in DNA: TGTGCCAGCTCACCATCTTCCGGGACAGGGGATGGGACTGAAGCTTTCTTT. Translated, it gives CASSPSSGTGDGTEAFF.